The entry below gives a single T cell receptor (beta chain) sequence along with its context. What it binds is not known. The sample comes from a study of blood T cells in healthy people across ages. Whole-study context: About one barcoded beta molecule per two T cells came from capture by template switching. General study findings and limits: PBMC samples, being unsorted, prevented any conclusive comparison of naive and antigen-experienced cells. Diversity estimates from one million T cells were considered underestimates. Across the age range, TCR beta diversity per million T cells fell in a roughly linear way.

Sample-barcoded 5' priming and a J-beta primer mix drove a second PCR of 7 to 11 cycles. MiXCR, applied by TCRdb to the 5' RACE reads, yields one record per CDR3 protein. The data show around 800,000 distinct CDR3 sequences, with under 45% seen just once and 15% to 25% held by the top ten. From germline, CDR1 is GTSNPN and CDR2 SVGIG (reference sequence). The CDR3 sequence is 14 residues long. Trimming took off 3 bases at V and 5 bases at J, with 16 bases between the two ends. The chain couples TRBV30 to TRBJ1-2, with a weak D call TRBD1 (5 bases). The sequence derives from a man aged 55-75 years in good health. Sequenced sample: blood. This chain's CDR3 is CAWREGGQGYGYTF. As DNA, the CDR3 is TGTGCCTGGAGGGAAGGTGGCCAGGGTTATGGCTACACCTTC. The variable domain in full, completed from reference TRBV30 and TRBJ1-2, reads SQTIHQWPATLVQPVGSPLSLECTVEGTSNPNLYWYRQAAGRGLQLLFYSVGIGQISSEVPQNLSASRPQDRQFILSSKKLLLSDSGFYLCAWREGGQGYGYTFGSGTRLTVV.